These 18 T cell receptor beta chains were all obtained from the same sample, sequenced in a study of blood T cell repertoires in COVID-19. Sequencing used immunoSEQ multiplex PCR; TCRdb keeps in-frame clones, though not all of them. The repertoire has tens of thousands of clones, about 70% of them found once; the top ten carry approximately 25%. The material sequenced was peripheral blood. These receptors were collected from a woman in her sixties in a cohort sampled during active or convalescent COVID-19.

J is TRBJ2-5 and V is TRBV5-5; TRBD2 agrees at 13 bases. This CDR3 is built from 16 residues. Looked up from germline, CDR1 is SGHKS and CDR2 is YYEKEE (reference sequence). Trimming cost V 2 bases and J 3 bases; bases outside gene matches: 4. CDR3 loop: CASSFSTSGGEETQYF. In nucleotides, the CDR3 is TGTGCCAGCAGCTTCTCTACTAGCGGGGGGGAAGAGACCCAGTACTTC.

J is TRBJ2-1 and V is TRBV11-3, with 8 positions matching TRBD2. V shed 5 bases and J 8 bases; nucleotides not matched to a gene: 14. Germline-derived CDR1 and CDR2 are SGHNT and YENEEA. This CDR3 contains 16 residues. DNA of the CDR3: TGTGCCAGCAGCACCCGGGGGAAGCGGGGGTTGGATGAGCAGTTCTTC. As protein: CASSTRGKRGLDEQFF.

In this sample, this clone turned up a few times. The V call is TRBV4-2, the J call TRBJ2-1; D not resolved. Trimming took 2 bases from V and 7 from J, leaving 12 bases between them. The CDR3 sequence is 14 residues long. Germline CDR1 and CDR2: LGHNA and YNFKEQ. CDR3 protein: CASSQPELGNEQFF. The CDR3 region has the DNA TGTGCCAGCAGCCAACCCGAGCTCGGTAATGAGCAGTTCTTC.

The chain recombines TRBV5-1 with TRBJ2-3; 7 positions agree with TRBD2. This CDR3 spans 16 amino acids. With V trimmed by 0 bases and J by 4 bases, 8 bases remained unmatched. Germline V gene data show CDR1 as SGHRS and CDR2 as YFSETQ. The CDR3 loop is CASSLDGDYGADTQYF. Here the CDR3 DNA reads TGCGCCAGCAGCTTGGATGGGGACTATGGGGCAGATACGCAGTATTTT.

The chain couples TRBV7-3 to TRBJ2-5, with D possibly TRBD1 on 6 matching bases. This CDR3 has 15 amino acids. The ends were cut back, 1 base at V and 1 base at J, with 10 bases in the middle. The germline V gene encodes CDR1 SGHTA and CDR2 FQGTGA. CDR3 coding DNA: TGTGCCAGCAGCTTAAATGGGGGCAGCCAAGAGACCCAGTACTTC. Encoded protein: CASSLNGGSQETQYF.

This clone has just one count. CDR3 sequence (DNA): TGTGCCAGCAGCCAGGGCCCGACGAATACGCAGTATTTT. This encodes CASSQGPTNTQYF. The chain combines TRBV7-3 with TRBJ2-3; D may be TRBD1 (5 bases). CDR1 is SGHTA, CDR2 FQGTGA, per germline. V gave up 5 bases and J gave up 7 bases, with 13 bases separating them. The CDR3 has 13 residues.

In DNA form, the CDR3 reads TGTGCCAGCAGCTTAGGCTACAGGGAGAATGAGCAGTTCTTC. Translation gives CASSLGYRENEQFF. This sequence joins TRBV7-2 and TRBJ2-1; D is perhaps TRBD1 (6 bases). Germline CDR1 reads SGHTA; CDR2 reads FQGNSA. The ends were cut back, 1 base at V and 7 bases at J, with 11 bases in the middle. The CDR3 covers 14 residues.

This chain uses TRBV5-6 with TRBJ1-5, with D maybe TRBD1 (5 bases). The CDR3 covers 13 residues. The germline V gene has CDR1 SGHDT and CDR2 YYEEEE. Trimming cost V 0 bases and J 9 bases, with 10 bases left between them. CDR3 DNA sequence: TGTGCCAGCAGCTTGGGGAAGGGGCGGCCCCAGCATTTT. It specifies CASSLGKGRPQHF.

The CDR3 spells CASSLEGPGGYGYTF. The CDR3 nucleotides are TGCGCCAGCAGCTTGGAAGGTCCAGGGGGCTATGGCTACACCTTC. The chain recombines TRBV5-1 with TRBJ1-2; 7 nucleotides line up with TRBD1. CDR1 SGHRS and CDR2 YFSETQ come from the germline V gene. J was trimmed by 4 bases and V by 0 bases; bases with no gene match: 6. CDR3 length: 15 amino acids.

J is TRBJ2-7 and V is TRBV15; D is unresolved. The V gene's germline CDR1 is LNHNV and CDR2 YYDKDF (reference sequence). The CDR3 runs to 13 residues. V was clipped by 0 bases and J by 3 bases, with 6 bases between them. CDR3: CATSRDPGYEQYF. In nucleotides, the CDR3 is TGTGCCACCAGCAGAGATCCCGGCTACGAGCAGTACTTC.

The chain employs TRBV3-1 (or the pseudogene TRBV3-2) and TRBJ2-6; 10 bases match TRBD1. Germline V lookup: CDR1 LGHDT, CDR2 YNNKEL (reference sequence). There are 18 residues in the CDR3. The junction had 7 bases not matched to a gene; V was cut back by 4 bases and J by 1 base. CDR3 amino acids: CASSLRRDRGSGANVLTF. The CDR3 nucleotides are TGTGCCAGCAGCCTCCGCCGGGACAGGGGTTCTGGGGCCAACGTCCTGACTTTC.

Turning to this clone: A junction end diverges from the germline sequence, so it may reflect a read error. CDR3 sequence (DNA): TGTGCCAGTAGTATGGGTGCCGCGACAGCCCTGAGTAACTTC. Translated: CASSMGAATALSNF. This sequence joins TRBV19 and TRBJ2-4, with a possible D match to TRBD1 (5 bases). This CDR3 contains 14 residues. Germline V lookup: CDR1 LNHDA, CDR2 SQIVND (reference sequence).

The chain links TRBV5-1 to TRBJ2-1; D ambiguous. The CDR3 is made up of 12 amino acids. V lost 5 bases and J 4 bases, leaving 7 bases between the germline ends. Germline V gene sequence: CDR1 SGHRS, CDR2 YFSETQ. CDR3 DNA sequence: TGCGCCAGCAGTGCCGGGTACAATGAGCAGTTCTTC. Protein product: CASSAGYNEQFF.

The chain combines TRBV4-2 with TRBJ2-2; 9 bases fit TRBD1. CDR3 length: 17 residues. Germline CDR1 and CDR2: LGHNA and YNFKEQ. The J segment lost 5 bases and the V segment lost 0 bases, leaving 7 bases of the junction unmatched. The CDR3 loop reads CASSQETGQGLTGELFF. CDR3 bases: TGTGCCAGCAGCCAAGAAACGGGACAGGGTTTAACCGGGGAGCTGTTTTTT.

This rearrangement joins TRBV2 to TRBJ2-4; tentatively, D is TRBD1 (6 bases). Germline V gene lookup returns CDR1 SNHLY and CDR2 FYNNEI. The CDR3 has 13 residues. Trimming pared 5 bases from V and 4 bases from J, leaving 9 bases between. DNA of the CDR3: TGTGCCAGCAGTCAGGACAGTAAAAACATTCAGTACTTC. It is translated as CASSQDSKNIQYF. Together with reference TRBV2 and TRBJ2-4, the CDR3 gives the full variable domain: EPEVTQTPSHQVTQMGQEVILRCVPISNHLYFYWYRQILGQKVEFLVSFYNNEISEKSEIFDDQFSVERPDGSNFTLKIRSTKLEDSAMYFCASSQDSKNIQYFGAGTRLSVL.

This clone was observed once. The gene calls are TRBV21-1 and TRBJ2-3; the D call TRBD2 from the table was never checked on the DNA. TRBV21-1 is flagged as a pseudogene. The CDR3 spans 17 residues. The CDR3 nucleotides are TGTGCCAGCAGCAAAGACGGTAGCGGGGGGTTTTGTCATACGCAGTATTTT. Amino acid sequence: CASSKDGSGGFCHTQYF.

CDR3 DNA: TGTGCCAGTAGACGACAGGGTATGAACACTGAAGCTTTCTTT. Protein product: CASRRQGMNTEAFF. This chain links TRBV19 with TRBJ1-1; 7 bases are shared with TRBD1. Germline V gene lookup returns CDR1 LNHDA and CDR2 SQIVND (reference sequence). J was trimmed by 0 bases and V by 6 bases; bases with no gene match: 4. The CDR3 sequence is 14 residues long.

This chain uses TRBV7-2 with TRBJ1-5, with 9 bases identical to TRBD1. The length of the CDR3 is 16 residues. Germline V gives CDR1 SGHTA, CDR2 FQGNSA. The V and J ends lost 5 bases and 4 bases, in that order; junction bases with no gene match: 9. The CDR3 protein is CASSLSSGTGNQPQHF. CDR3 sequence (DNA): TGTGCCAGCAGCCTTTCCTCCGGGACAGGGAATCAGCCCCAGCATTTT.